The T cell receptor (beta chain) under discussion was sequenced for a study of technical replicates of blood from four donors. The CDR3 contains 14 residues. Germline CDR1 is SGHVS and CDR2 is FQNEAQ. V lost 5 bases to trimming and J lost 5 bases; unmatched junction nucleotides: 4. Method: immunoSEQ multiplex PCR; TCRdb's copy keeps in-frame clones and lacks some. The sample records about 81,000 clones, about 96% being singletons. The genes are TRBV7-8 and TRBJ1-5; TRBD1 matches at 9 bases. Specimen: T cells isolated from PBMCs. The TCR comes from a human donor in good health. The CDR3 is CASSIWTGDQPQHF. The CDR3 DNA follows: TGTGCCAGCAGCATTTGGACAGGGGATCAGCCCCAGCATTTT.